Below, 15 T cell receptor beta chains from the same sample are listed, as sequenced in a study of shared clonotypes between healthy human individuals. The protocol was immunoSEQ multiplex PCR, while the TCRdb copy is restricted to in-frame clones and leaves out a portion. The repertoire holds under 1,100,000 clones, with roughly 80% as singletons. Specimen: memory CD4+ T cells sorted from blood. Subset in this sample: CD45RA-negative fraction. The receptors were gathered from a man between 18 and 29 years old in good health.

CDR3: CACRRWGPDTQYF. For the CDR3, the DNA is TGTGCCTGTCGACGTTGGGGCCCAGATACGCAGTATTTT. This chain joins TRBV2 and TRBJ2-3; D is possibly TRBD1 (5 bases). Between the trimmed V and J ends, which lost 11 bases and 4 bases, there was a span of 16 bases. Germline-derived CDR1 and CDR2 are SNHLY and FYNNEI. The CDR3 loop spans 13 amino acids. The whole variable domain, remainder taken from reference TRBV2 and TRBJ2-3, is EPEVTQTPSHQVTQMGQEVILRCVPISNHLYFYWYRQILGQKVEFLVSFYNNEISEKSEIFDDQFSVERPDGSNFTLKIRSTKLEDSAMYFCACRRWGPDTQYFGPGTRLTVL.

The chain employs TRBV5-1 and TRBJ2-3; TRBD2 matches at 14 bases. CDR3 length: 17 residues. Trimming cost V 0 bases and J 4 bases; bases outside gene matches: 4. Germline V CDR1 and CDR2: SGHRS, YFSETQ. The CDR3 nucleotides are TGCGCCAGCAGCTTGGGACTAGCGGGGGGGGCCCCAGATACGCAGTATTTT. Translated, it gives CASSLGLAGGAPDTQYF. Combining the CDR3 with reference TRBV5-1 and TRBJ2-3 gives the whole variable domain KAGVTQTPRYLIKTRGQQVTLSCSPISGHRSVSWYQQTPGQGLQFLFEYFSETQRNKGNFPGRFSGRQFSNSRSEMNVSTLELGDSALYLCASSLGLAGGAPDTQYFGPGTRLTVL.

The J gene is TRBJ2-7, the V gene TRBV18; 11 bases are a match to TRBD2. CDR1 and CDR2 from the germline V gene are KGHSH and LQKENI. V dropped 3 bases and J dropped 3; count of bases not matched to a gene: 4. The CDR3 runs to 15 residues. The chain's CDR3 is CASSPLTSGGYEQYF. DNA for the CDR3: TGTGCCAGCTCACCCCTCACTAGCGGGGGCTACGAGCAGTACTTC. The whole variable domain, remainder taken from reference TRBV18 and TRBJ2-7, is NAGVMQNPRHLVRRRGQEARLRCSPMKGHSHVYWYRQLPEEGLKFMVYLQKENIIDESGMPKERFSAEFPKEGPSILRIQQVVRGDSAAYFCASSPLTSGGYEQYFGPGTRLTVT.

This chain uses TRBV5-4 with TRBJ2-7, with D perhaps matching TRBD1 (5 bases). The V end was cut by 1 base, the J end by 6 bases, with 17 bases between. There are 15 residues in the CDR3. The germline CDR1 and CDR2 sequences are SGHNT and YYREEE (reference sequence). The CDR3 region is CASSLNFQGKSEQYF. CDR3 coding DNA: TGTGCCAGCAGCTTGAATTTTCAGGGAAAGAGCGAGCAGTACTTC.

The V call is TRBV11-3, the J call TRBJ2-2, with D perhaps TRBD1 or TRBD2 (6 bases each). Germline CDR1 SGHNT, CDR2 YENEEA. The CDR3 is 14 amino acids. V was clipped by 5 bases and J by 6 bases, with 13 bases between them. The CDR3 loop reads CASSVRGPPGELFF. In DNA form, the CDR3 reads TGTGCCAGCAGCGTCCGGGGGCCCCCCGGGGAGCTGTTTTTT.

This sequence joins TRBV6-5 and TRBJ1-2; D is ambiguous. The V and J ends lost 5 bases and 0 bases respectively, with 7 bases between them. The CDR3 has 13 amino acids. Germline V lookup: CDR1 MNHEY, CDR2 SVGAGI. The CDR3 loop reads CASSLLANYGYTF. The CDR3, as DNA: TGTGCCAGCAGTCTATTGGCTAACTATGGCTACACCTTC.

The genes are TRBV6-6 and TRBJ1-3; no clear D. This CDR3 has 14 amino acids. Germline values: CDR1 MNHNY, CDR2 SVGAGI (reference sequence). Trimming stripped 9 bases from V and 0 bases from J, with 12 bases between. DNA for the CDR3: TGTGCCAGTGCCGACGGACGCTCTGGAAACACCATATATTTT. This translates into CASADGRSGNTIYF.

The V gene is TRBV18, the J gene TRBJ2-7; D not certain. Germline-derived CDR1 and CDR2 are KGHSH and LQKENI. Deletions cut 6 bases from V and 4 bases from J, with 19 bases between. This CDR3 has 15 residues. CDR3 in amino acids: CASSPIGHSWYEQYF. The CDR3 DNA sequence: TGTGCCAGCTCCCCCATAGGGCACAGTTGGTACGAGCAGTACTTC.

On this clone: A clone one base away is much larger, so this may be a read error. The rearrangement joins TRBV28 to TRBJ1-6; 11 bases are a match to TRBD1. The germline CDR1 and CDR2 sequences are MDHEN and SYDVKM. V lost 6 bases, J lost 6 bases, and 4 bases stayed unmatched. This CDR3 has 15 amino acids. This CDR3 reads CASSHGTGGNSPLHF. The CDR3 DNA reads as TGTGCCAGCAGCCACGGGACAGGGGGTAATTCACCCCTCCACTTT. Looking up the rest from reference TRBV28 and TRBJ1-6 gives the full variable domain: DVKVTQSSRYLVKRTGEKVFLECVQDMDHENMFWYRQDPGLGLRLIYFSYDVKMKEKGDIPEGYSVSREKKERFSLILESASTNQTSMYLCASSHGTGGNSPLHFGNGTRLTVT.

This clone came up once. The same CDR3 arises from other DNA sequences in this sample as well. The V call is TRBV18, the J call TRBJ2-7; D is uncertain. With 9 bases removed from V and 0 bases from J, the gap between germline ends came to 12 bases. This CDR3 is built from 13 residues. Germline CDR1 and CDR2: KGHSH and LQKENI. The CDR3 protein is CASSDRNSYEQYF. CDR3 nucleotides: TGTGCCAGTTCGGACCGAAACTCCTACGAGCAGTACTTC.

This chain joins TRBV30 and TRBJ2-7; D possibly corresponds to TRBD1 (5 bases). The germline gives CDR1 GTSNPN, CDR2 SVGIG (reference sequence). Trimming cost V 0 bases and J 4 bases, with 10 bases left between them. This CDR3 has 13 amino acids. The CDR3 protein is CAWSVVGVYEQYF. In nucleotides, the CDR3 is TGTGCCTGGAGTGTTGTAGGGGTTTACGAGCAGTACTTC.

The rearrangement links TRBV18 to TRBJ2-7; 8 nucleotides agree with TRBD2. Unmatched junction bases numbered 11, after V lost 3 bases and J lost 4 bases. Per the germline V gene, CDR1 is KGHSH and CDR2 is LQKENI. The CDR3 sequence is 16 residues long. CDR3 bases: TGTGCCAGCTCACCTCCGGGAGGGCTGGGGGTTTACGAGCAGTACTTC. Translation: CASSPPGGLGVYEQYF.

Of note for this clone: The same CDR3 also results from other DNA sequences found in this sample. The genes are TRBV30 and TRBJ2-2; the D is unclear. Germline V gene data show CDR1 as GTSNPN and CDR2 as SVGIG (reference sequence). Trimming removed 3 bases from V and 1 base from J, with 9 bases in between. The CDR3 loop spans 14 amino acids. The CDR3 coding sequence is TGTGCCTGGAGCCCGGGCCAGAACACCGGGGAGCTGTTTTTT. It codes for CAWSPGQNTGELFF.

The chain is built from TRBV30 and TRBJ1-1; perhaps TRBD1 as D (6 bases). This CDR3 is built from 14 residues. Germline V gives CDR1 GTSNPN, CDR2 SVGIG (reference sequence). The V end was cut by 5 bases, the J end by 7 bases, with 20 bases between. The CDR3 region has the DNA TGTGCCTGGGGCTCCCGAGGGGGGCAGAGTGAAGCTTTCTTT. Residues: CAWGSRGGQSEAFF.

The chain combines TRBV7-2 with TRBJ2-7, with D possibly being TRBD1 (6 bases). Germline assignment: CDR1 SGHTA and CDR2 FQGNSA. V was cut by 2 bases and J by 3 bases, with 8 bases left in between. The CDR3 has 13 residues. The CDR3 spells CASSLQQGYEQYF. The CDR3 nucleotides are TGTGCCAGCAGCTTACAACAGGGCTACGAGCAGTACTTC.